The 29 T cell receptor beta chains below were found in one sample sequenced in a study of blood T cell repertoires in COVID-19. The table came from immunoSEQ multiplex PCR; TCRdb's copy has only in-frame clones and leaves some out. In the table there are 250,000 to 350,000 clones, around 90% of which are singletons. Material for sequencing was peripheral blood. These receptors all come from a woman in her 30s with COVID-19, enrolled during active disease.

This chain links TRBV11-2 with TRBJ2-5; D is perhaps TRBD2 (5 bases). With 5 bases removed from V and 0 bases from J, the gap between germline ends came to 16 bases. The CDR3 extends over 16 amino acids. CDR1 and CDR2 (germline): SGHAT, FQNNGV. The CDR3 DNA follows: TGTGCCAGCAGCCATGGGAGTGTAGTGGACCAAGAGACCCAGTACTTC. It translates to CASSHGSVVDQETQYF.

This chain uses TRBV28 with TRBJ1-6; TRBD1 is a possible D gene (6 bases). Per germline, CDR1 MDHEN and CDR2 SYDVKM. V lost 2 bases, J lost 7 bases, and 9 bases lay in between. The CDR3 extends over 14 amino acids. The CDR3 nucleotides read TGTGCCAGCAGTTTACACAGGGTGAATTCACCCCTCCACTTT. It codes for CASSLHRVNSPLHF.

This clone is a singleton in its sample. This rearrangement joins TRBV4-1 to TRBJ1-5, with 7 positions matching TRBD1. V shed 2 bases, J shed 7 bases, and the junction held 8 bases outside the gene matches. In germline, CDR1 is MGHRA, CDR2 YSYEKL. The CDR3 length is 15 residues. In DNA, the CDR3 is TGCGCCAGCAGCCAAAATGACAGGGATTCCCAGCCCCAGCATTTT. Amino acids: CASSQNDRDSQPQHF.

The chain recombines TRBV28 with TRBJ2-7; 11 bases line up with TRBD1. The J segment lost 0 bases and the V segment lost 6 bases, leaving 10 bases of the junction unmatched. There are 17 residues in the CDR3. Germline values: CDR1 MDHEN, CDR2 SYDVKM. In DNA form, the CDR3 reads TGTGCCAGCAGCGGGACAGGGGGACAGGGGAGCTCCTACGAGCAGTACTTC. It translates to CASSGTGGQGSSYEQYF.

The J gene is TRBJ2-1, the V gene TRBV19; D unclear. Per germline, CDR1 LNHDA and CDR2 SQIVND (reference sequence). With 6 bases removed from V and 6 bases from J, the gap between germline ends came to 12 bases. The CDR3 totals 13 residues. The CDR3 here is CASSPGWANEQFF. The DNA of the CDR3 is TGTGCCAGTAGCCCCGGCTGGGCCAATGAGCAGTTCTTC.

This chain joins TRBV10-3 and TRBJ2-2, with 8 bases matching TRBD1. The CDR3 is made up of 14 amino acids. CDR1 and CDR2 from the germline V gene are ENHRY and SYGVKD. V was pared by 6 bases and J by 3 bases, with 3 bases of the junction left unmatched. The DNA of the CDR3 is TGTGCCATCAGCCTGGGACAGGACACCGGGGAGCTGTTTTTT. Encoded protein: CAISLGQDTGELFF.

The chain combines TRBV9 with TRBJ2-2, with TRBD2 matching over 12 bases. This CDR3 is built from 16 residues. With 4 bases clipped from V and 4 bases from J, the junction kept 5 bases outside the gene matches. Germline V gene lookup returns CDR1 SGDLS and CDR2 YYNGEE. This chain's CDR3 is CASSFLTSGSTGELFF. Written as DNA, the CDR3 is TGTGCCAGCAGCTTCCTGACTAGCGGGAGCACCGGGGAGCTGTTTTTT.

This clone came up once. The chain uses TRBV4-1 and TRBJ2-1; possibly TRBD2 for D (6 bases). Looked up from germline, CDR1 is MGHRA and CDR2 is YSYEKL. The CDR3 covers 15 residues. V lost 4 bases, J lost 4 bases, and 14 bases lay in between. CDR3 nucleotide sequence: TGCGCCAGCAGCCCGACTAGTAATGGGTACAATGAGCAGTTCTTC. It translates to CASSPTSNGYNEQFF.

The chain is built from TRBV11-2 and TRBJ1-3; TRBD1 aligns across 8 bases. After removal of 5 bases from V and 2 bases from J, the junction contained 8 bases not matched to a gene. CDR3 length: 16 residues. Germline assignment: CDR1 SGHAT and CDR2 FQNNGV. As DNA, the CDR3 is TGTGCCAGCAGCCAGTCTCAGGGACAGGCTGGAAACACCATATATTTT. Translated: CASSQSQGQAGNTIYF.

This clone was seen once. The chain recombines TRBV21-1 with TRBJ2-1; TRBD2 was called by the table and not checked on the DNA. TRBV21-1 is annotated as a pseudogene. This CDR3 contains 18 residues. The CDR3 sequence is CASSKPVWTSRSYNEQFF. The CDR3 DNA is TGTGCCAGCAGCAAACCGGTCTGGACTAGCCGTTCCTACAATGAGCAGTTCTTC.

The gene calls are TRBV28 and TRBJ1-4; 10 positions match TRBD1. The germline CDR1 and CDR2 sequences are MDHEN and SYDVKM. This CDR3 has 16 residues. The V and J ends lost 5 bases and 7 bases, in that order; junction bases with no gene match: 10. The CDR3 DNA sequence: TGTGCCAGCAGTCCAACGATCGGGACAGGGGTTGAAAAACTGTTTTTT. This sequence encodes CASSPTIGTGVEKLFF.

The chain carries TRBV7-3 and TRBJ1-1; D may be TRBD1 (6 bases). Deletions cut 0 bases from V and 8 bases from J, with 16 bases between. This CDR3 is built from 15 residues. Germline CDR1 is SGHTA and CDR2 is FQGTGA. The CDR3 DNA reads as TGTGCCAGCAGCTTAACGGCCGAGCGACAGGCCGAAGCTTTCTTT. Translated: CASSLTAERQAEAFF.

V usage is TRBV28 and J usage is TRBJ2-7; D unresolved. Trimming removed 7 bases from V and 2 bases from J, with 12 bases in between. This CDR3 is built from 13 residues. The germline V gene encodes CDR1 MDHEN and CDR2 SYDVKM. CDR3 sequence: CASIKSKAYEQYF. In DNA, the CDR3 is TGTGCCAGCATTAAGAGTAAAGCCTACGAGCAGTACTTC.

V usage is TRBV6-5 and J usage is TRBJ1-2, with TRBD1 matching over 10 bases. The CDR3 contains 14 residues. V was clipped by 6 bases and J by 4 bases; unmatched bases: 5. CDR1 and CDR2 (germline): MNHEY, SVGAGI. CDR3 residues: CASRGTGEIYGYTF. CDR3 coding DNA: TGTGCCAGCAGGGGGACAGGGGAAATCTATGGCTACACCTTC.

This CDR3 is CASSEAEGGGGYTF. CDR3 nucleotide sequence: TGTGCCAGCAGTGAAGCGGAGGGTGGGGGAGGCTACACCTTC. The gene calls are TRBV6-1 and TRBJ1-2; TRBD1 might be the D (5 bases). Germline lookup yields CDR1 MNHNS and CDR2 SASEGT. Trimming removed 0 bases from V and 8 bases from J, with 13 bases in between. The CDR3 consists of 14 residues.

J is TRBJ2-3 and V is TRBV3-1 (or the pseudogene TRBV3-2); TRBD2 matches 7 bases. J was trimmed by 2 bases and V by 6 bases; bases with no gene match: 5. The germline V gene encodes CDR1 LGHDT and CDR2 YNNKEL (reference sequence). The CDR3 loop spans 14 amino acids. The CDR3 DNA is TGTGCCAGCAGACGGGACTACACCACAGATACGCAGTATTTT. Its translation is CASRRDYTTDTQYF.

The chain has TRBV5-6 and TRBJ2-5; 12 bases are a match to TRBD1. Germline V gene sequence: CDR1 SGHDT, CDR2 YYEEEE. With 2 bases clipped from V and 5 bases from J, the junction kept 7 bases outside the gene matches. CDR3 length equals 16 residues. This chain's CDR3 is CASSLERDRGQETQYF. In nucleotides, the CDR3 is TGTGCCAGCAGCTTAGAAAGGGACAGGGGGCAGGAGACCCAGTACTTC. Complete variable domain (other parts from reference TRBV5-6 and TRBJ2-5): DAGVTQSPTHLIKTRGQQVTLRCSPKSGHDTVSWYQQALGQGPQFIFQYYEEEERQRGNFPDRFSGHQFPNYSSELNVNALLLGDSALYLCASSLERDRGQETQYFGPGTRLLVL.

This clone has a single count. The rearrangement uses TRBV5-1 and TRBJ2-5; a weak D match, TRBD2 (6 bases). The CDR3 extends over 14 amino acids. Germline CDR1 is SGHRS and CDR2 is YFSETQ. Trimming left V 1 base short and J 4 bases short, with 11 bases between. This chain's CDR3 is CASSLSKLAETQYF. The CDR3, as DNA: TGCGCCAGCAGCTTGTCGAAACTAGCAGAGACCCAGTACTTC.

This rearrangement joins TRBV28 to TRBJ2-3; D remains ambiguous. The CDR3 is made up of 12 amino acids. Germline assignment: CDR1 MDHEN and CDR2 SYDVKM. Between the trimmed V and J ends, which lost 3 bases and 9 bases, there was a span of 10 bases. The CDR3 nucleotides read TGTGCCAGCAGTTTCCTCTTTAGCACGCAGTATTTT. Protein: CASSFLFSTQYF.

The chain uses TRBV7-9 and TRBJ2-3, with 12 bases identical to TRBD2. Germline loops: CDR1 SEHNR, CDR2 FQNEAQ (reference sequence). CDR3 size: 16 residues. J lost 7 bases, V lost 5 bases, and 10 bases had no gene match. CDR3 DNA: TGTGCCAGCAGCAATTTGACTAGCGGGAGCGCGAATACGCAGTATTTT. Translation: CASSNLTSGSANTQYF.

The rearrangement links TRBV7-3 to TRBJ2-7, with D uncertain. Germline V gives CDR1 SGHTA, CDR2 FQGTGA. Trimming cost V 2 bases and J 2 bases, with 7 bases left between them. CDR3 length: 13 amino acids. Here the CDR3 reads CASSLYATYEQYF. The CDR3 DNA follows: TGTGCCAGCAGCTTATACGCTACCTACGAGCAGTACTTC.

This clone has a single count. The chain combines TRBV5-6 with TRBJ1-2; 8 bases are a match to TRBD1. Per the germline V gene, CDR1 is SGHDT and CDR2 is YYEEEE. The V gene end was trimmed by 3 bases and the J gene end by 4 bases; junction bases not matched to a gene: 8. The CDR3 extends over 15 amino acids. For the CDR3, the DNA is TGTGCCAGCAGCTGGGGGGGACAGGTCGGCTATGGCTACACCTTC. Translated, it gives CASSWGGQVGYGYTF.

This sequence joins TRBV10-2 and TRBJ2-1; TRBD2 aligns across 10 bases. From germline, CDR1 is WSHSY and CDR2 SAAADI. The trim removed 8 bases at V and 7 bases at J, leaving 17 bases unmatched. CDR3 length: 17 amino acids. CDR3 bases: TGCGCCAGCCGGGGGCTAGCGGGAGACGGGGGGTCGAATGAGCAGTTCTTC. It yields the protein CASRGLAGDGGSNEQFF.

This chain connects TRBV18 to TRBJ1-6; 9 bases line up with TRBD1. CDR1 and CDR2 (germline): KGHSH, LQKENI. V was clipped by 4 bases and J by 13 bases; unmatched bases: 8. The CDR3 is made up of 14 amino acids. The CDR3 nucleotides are TGTGCCAGCTCACAGGGACAGGGAGTACTCCCCCTCCACTTT. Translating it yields CASSQGQGVLPLHF.

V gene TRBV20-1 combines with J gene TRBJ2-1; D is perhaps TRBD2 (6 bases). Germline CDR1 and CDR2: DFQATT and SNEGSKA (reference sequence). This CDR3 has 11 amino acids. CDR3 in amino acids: CSGSGYNEQFF. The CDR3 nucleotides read TGCAGCGGGAGCGGGTACAATGAGCAGTTCTTC.

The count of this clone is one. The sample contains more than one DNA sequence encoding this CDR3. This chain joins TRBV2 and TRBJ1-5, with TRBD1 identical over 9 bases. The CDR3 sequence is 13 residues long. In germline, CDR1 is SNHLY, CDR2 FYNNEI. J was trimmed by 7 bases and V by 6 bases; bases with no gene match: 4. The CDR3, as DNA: TGTGCCAGCAGGGGACAGGGTGGCCAGCCCCAGCATTTT. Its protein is CASRGQGGQPQHF.

This CDR3 is CAISEPGQGGTGELFF. CDR3 DNA sequence: TGTGCCATCAGTGAGCCGGGACAGGGGGGCACCGGGGAGCTGTTTTTT. This sequence joins TRBV10-3 and TRBJ2-2; 11 bases are shared with TRBD1. The CDR3 is 16 amino acids. V dropped 2 bases and J dropped 4; count of bases not matched to a gene: 3. Germline V lookup: CDR1 ENHRY, CDR2 SYGVKD.

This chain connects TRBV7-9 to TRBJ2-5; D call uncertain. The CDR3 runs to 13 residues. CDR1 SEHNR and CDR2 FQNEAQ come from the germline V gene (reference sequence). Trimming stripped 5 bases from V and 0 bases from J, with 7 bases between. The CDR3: CASSQNHQETQYF. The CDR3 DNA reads TGTGCCAGCAGCCAAAATCACCAAGAGACCCAGTACTTC.

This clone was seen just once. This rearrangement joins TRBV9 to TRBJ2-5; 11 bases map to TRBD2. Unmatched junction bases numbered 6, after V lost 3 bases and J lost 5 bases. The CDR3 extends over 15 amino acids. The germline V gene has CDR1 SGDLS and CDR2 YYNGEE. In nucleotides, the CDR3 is TGTGCCAGCAGCGACACTAGCGGGAGTGGGGAGACCCAGTACTTC. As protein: CASSDTSGSGETQYF.